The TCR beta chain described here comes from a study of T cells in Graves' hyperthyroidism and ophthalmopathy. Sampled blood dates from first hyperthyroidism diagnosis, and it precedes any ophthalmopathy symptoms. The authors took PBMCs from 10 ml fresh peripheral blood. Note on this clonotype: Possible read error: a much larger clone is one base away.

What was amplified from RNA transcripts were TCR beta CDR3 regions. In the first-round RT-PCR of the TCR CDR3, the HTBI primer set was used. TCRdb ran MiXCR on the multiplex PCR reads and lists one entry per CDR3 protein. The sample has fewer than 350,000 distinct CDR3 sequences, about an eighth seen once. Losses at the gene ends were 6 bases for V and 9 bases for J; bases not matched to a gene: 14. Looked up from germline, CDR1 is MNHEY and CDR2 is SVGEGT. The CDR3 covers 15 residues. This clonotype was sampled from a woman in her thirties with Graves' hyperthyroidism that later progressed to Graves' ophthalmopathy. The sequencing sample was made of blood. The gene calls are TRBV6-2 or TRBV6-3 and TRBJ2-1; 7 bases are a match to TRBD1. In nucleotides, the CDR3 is TGTGCCAGCAGGCCAGACAGGACAGGAAGTATTGAGCAGTTCTTC. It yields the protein CASRPDRTGSIEQFF.